The 28 T cell receptor beta chains given below trace back to one sample, sequenced in a study of radiation and T cells in renal cell carcinoma (dated by TCRdb to about 2020). The method behind the library was the immunoSEQ multiplex PCR assay. In its TCRdb copy, this immuneACCESS table keeps in-frame sequences only and misses some clones. Where compared with another copy, unresolved V genes explain less than half of these, and the others have no known cause. This sample comprises approximately 24,000 clones, 40% to 55% of them detected only once. 16% of the sample lies in the top ten. What this sample's time point label stands for: tumor resected at nephrectomy. This sample's treatment or condition label indicates: 15 Gy SBRT to primary tumor, nephrectomy 4 weeks later. The sample in question was tumor tissue, obtained from a patient whose treatment included radiotherapy and nephrectomy. The source is a woman aged 45 to 65 with renal cell carcinoma.

This clone is deemed medium-sized. The V gene is TRBV7-8, the J gene TRBJ2-1, with 8 bases matching TRBD2. The junction had 4 bases not matched to a gene; V was cut back by 2 bases and J by 4 bases. Germline loops: CDR1 SGHVS, CDR2 FQNEAQ. The CDR3 is made up of 15 amino acids. CDR3 protein: CASSLSGTSYNEQFF. CDR3 bases: TGTGCCAGCAGCTTATCAGGGACTAGTTACAATGAGCAGTTCTTC.

This clone is medium-sized by share. The chain employs TRBV7-9 and TRBJ2-7, with 9 bases fitting TRBD1. The CDR3 covers 15 residues. Germline V gene data show CDR1 as SEHNR and CDR2 as FQNEAQ (reference sequence). V trimming: 2 bases; J trimming: 2 bases; junction bases outside the gene matches: 4. In DNA, the CDR3 is TGTGCCAGCAGCTTATTTGGGACAGGGACCTACGAGCAGTACTTC. Amino acid sequence: CASSLFGTGTYEQYF. Supplemented by reference TRBV7-9 and TRBJ2-7, the full variable domain reads DTGVSQNPRHKITKRGQNVTFRCDPISEHNRLYWYRQTLGQGPEFLTYFQNEAQLEKSRLLSDRFSAERPKGSFSTLEIQRTEQGDSAMYLCASSLFGTGTYEQYFGPGTRLTVT.

The chain links TRBV6-6 to TRBJ1-2, with TRBD1 matching over 9 bases. V shed 0 bases and J 7 bases; nucleotides not matched to a gene: 6. The CDR3 covers 15 residues. Germline V gene data show CDR1 as MNHNY and CDR2 as SVGAGI (reference sequence). CDR3 bases: TGTGCCAGCAGTTACTCACAGGGGGCAGGTTTTGGCTACACCTTC. As protein: CASSYSQGAGFGYTF.

The chain joins TRBV11-2 to TRBJ1-2; D gene ambiguous. Between the trimmed V and J ends, which lost 4 bases and 8 bases, there was a span of 14 bases. The V gene's germline CDR1 is SGHAT and CDR2 FQNNGV. This CDR3 has 13 residues. The CDR3 DNA reads as TGTGCCAGCAGCTCCACCCGATTGGGGGGCTACACCTTC. This gives the protein CASSSTRLGGYTF.

The V and J genes are TRBV5-1 and TRBJ2-1; TRBD2 might be the D (5 bases). Per the germline V gene, CDR1 is SGHRS and CDR2 is YFSETQ. V gave up 4 bases and J gave up 9 bases, with 11 bases separating them. The CDR3 covers 12 residues. This CDR3 reads CASSAREPEQFF. The CDR3 nucleotides read TGCGCCAGCAGCGCAAGGGAGCCTGAGCAGTTCTTC.

This clone was counted at least ten times. The chain combines TRBV4-3 with TRBJ2-7; 8 nucleotides align to TRBD1. CDR3 length: 15 residues. CDR1 and CDR2 from the germline V gene are LGHNA and YSLEER. The V segment lost 0 bases and the J segment 6 bases; nucleotides outside the gene matches: 7. The DNA of the CDR3 is TGCGCCAGCAGCCAAGATAGGACAGGGTTTGGCGAGCAGTACTTC. Its protein is CASSQDRTGFGEQYF.

The chain links TRBV5-4 to TRBJ1-1; 11 bases are shared with TRBD1. Germline CDR1 and CDR2: SGHNT and YYREEE (reference sequence). The CDR3 spans 16 residues. V gave up 5 bases and J gave up 0 bases; unmatched junction bases: 6. The chain's CDR3 is CASRRTGGLLNTEAFF. The CDR3 region has the DNA TGTGCCAGCAGGCGGACAGGGGGCTTGTTGAACACTGAAGCTTTCTTT.

This clone was seen a few times. The V gene is TRBV5-5, the J gene TRBJ1-6; D unresolved. The V and J ends lost 2 bases and 7 bases respectively, with 16 bases between them. The CDR3 runs 16 residues. The germline gives CDR1 SGHKS, CDR2 YYEKEE (reference sequence). As DNA, the CDR3 is TGTGCCAGCAGCTTCCGACCGGACGCAGTCAATTCACCCCTCCACTTT. Encoded protein: CASSFRPDAVNSPLHF.

The rearrangement joins TRBV7-9 to TRBJ2-3; 10 bases agree with TRBD1. Germline assignment: CDR1 SEHNR and CDR2 FQNEAQ (reference sequence). The CDR3 has 15 residues. V shed 4 bases and J 3 bases; nucleotides not matched to a gene: 4. This CDR3 is CASSSDRGRTDTQYF. The CDR3 DNA is TGTGCCAGCAGCTCCGACAGGGGGCGGACAGATACGCAGTATTTT.

This clone was seen a few times. This sequence joins TRBV6-1 and TRBJ1-5; D is unclear. Trimming took off 5 bases at V and 3 bases at J, with 11 bases between the two ends. Per the germline V gene, CDR1 is MNHNS and CDR2 is SASEGT. The CDR3 is 14 amino acids. This CDR3 reads CASSTGLYNQPQHF. CDR3 bases: TGTGCCAGCAGTACTGGACTGTACAATCAGCCCCAGCATTTT.

The chain carries TRBV7-2 and TRBJ2-2; D uncertain. The germline V and J ends were trimmed by 5 bases and 7 bases, with 8 bases remaining between them. Germline V CDR1 and CDR2: SGHTA, FQGNSA. The CDR3 is 12 amino acids. CDR3 sequence: CASSGVLGELFF. The CDR3 nucleotides read TGTGCCAGCAGCGGGGTTCTCGGGGAGCTGTTTTTT.

The chain has TRBV7-2 and TRBJ2-2; 7 bases are a match to TRBD2. This CDR3 contains 15 residues. In germline, CDR1 is SGHTA, CDR2 FQGNSA. V lost 3 bases to trimming and J lost 7 bases; unmatched junction nucleotides: 8. This chain's CDR3 is CASSFTAGELGELFF. The CDR3 coding sequence is TGTGCCAGCAGCTTTACCGCGGGGGAGCTCGGGGAGCTGTTTTTT.

This clone was recorded once. This chain joins TRBV25-1 and TRBJ2-3; the match to TRBD2 covers 10 bases. This CDR3 contains 16 residues. Per the germline V gene, CDR1 is MGHDK and CDR2 is SYGVNS. V was pared by 3 bases and J by 6 bases, with 9 bases of the junction left unmatched. CDR3 in DNA: TGTGCCAGCAGTGATACTAGCGGGGTCCCCCGGGATACGCAGTATTTT. It is translated as CASSDTSGVPRDTQYF.

The gene calls are TRBV4-3 and TRBJ2-3, with unresolved D. Germline-derived CDR1 and CDR2 are LGHNA and YSLEER. The CDR3 runs to 14 residues. V gave up 6 bases and J gave up 0 bases, with 10 bases separating them. The CDR3 sequence: CASSRLVSTDTQYF. CDR3 DNA sequence: TGCGCCAGCAGTAGGCTCGTCAGCACAGATACGCAGTATTTT.

The J gene is TRBJ1-5, the V gene TRBV5-6; no firm D call. This CDR3 is built from 12 residues. The germline CDR1 and CDR2 sequences are SGHDT and YYEEEE. Trimming removed 2 bases from V and 3 bases from J, with 3 bases in between. CDR3 sequence (DNA): TGTGCCAGCAGCTTAAACAATCAGCCCCAGCATTTT. Translation gives CASSLNNQPQHF.

The rearrangement uses TRBV29-1 and TRBJ1-2; weak D call: TRBD1 (5 bases). CDR1 is SQVTM and CDR2 is ANQGSEA in the germline V gene. The CDR3 has 15 amino acids. With 3 bases removed from V and 3 bases from J, the gap between germline ends came to 17 bases. CDR3 region: CSVEMIRGVDYGYTF. CDR3 nucleotide sequence: TGCAGCGTTGAGATGATCAGAGGGGTCGACTATGGCTACACCTTC. The entire variable domain, with the rest obtained from reference TRBV29-1 and TRBJ1-2, is as follows: SAVISQKPSRDICQRGTSLTIQCQVDSQVTMMFWYRQQPGQSLTLIATANQGSEATYESGFVIDKFPISRPNLTFSTLTVSNMSPEDSSIYLCSVEMIRGVDYGYTFGSGTRLTVV.

The rearrangement uses TRBV7-9 and TRBJ2-2; D unresolved. The V gene's germline CDR1 is SEHNR and CDR2 FQNEAQ (reference sequence). V lost 2 bases and J lost 6, with 4 bases in between. CDR3 length: 12 amino acids. The CDR3 DNA sequence: TGTGCCAGCAGCTTAAGTGCCGGGGAGCTGTTTTTT. Encoded protein: CASSLSAGELFF. Full variable domain (outside the CDR3, taken from reference TRBV7-9 and TRBJ2-2): DTGVSQNPRHKITKRGQNVTFRCDPISEHNRLYWYRQTLGQGPEFLTYFQNEAQLEKSRLLSDRFSAERPKGSFSTLEIQRTEQGDSAMYLCASSLSAGELFFGEGSRLTVL.

V gene TRBV19 combines with J gene TRBJ1-1; D is perhaps TRBD1 (5 bases). The CDR3 runs to 13 residues. Germline lookup yields CDR1 LNHDA and CDR2 SQIVND (reference sequence). With 4 bases removed from V and 8 bases from J, the gap between germline ends came to 14 bases. For the CDR3, the DNA is TGTGCCAGTAGTAGAGGGGTGAGCTTGGAAGCTTTCTTT. This sequence encodes CASSRGVSLEAFF.

The chain is built from TRBV19 and TRBJ1-1; D gene ambiguous. Trimming stripped 6 bases from V and 1 base from J, with 12 bases between. This CDR3 is built from 14 residues. Germline assignment: CDR1 LNHDA and CDR2 SQIVND (reference sequence). The chain's CDR3 is CASREKAKNTEAFF. CDR3 bases: TGTGCCAGTAGGGAGAAAGCCAAGAACACTGAAGCTTTCTTT.

At least ten counts were recorded for this clone. The chain uses TRBV7-6 and TRBJ2-2; D might be TRBD1 or TRBD2, each matching 5 bases. The CDR3 loop spans 15 amino acids. Trimming took 3 bases from V and 1 from J, leaving 9 bases between them. In germline, CDR1 is SGHVS, CDR2 FNYEAQ. The CDR3, as DNA: TGTGCCAGCAGCTTGGGACCGCTGAACACCGGGGAGCTGTTTTTT. Its translation is CASSLGPLNTGELFF.

This clone is medium-sized in the sample. The chain joins TRBV6-1 to TRBJ1-1, with 7 bases that match TRBD1. Looked up from germline, CDR1 is MNHNS and CDR2 is SASEGT. The CDR3 loop spans 14 amino acids. After removal of 6 bases from V and 0 bases from J, the junction contained 4 bases not matched to a gene. The DNA for the CDR3 is TGTGCCAGCAGGACAGGGTACATGAACACTGAAGCTTTCTTT. Translating it yields CASRTGYMNTEAFF.

By frequency in the sample, this clone is medium-sized. V usage is TRBV19 and J usage is TRBJ1-6; D gene ambiguous. The CDR3 is 17 residues long. Germline V gene data show CDR1 as LNHDA and CDR2 as SQIVND (reference sequence). V dropped 5 bases and J dropped 0 bases, with 14 bases sitting between them. The DNA of the CDR3 is TGTGCCAGTAGTCTCCTAACCACAAGCTCCTATAATTCACCCCTCCACTTT. Translated, it gives CASSLLTTSSYNSPLHF.

The chain uses TRBV19 and TRBJ1-5, with D maybe TRBD1 (6 bases). Trimming took off 7 bases at V and 0 bases at J, with 13 bases between the two ends. CDR3 length: 15 amino acids. From germline, CDR1 is LNHDA and CDR2 SQIVND (reference sequence). Written as DNA, the CDR3 is TGTGCCAGTACCCCGACAGGCTATAGCAATCAGCCCCAGCATTTT. Translated: CASTPTGYSNQPQHF.

V gene TRBV6-5 combines with J gene TRBJ1-6; TRBD1 aligns across 7 bases. The CDR3 has 16 residues. In germline, CDR1 is MNHEY, CDR2 SVGAGI. V shed 0 bases and J 7 bases; nucleotides not matched to a gene: 6. The CDR3 here is CASSYSGAGGNSPLHF. CDR3 nucleotide sequence: TGTGCCAGCAGTTACTCAGGAGCAGGGGGGAATTCACCCCTCCACTTT.

CDR3: CASSQEKRTSYEQYF. The CDR3, as DNA: TGTGCCAGCAGCCAAGAAAAACGGACCTCCTACGAGCAGTACTTC. The V call is TRBV4-2, the J call TRBJ2-7; no reliable D call. Per germline, CDR1 LGHNA and CDR2 YNFKEQ. V lost 0 bases and J 0 bases, leaving 9 bases between the germline ends. The CDR3 extends over 15 amino acids.

The V gene is TRBV4-2, the J gene TRBJ1-1, with D maybe TRBD1 (6 bases). Germline-derived CDR1 and CDR2 are LGHNA and YNFKEQ. CDR3 length equals 15 residues. With 0 bases removed from V and 0 bases from J, the gap between germline ends came to 8 bases. The CDR3 DNA reads as TGTGCCAGCAGCCAAGACGAGGGGGTGAACACTGAAGCTTTCTTT. Its translation: CASSQDEGVNTEAFF.

The chain has TRBV4-3 and TRBJ2-3; D is unclear. The length of the CDR3 is 12 residues. Germline V gene data show CDR1 as LGHNA and CDR2 as YSLEER. With 1 base removed from V and 6 bases from J, the gap between germline ends came to 5 bases. As DNA, the CDR3 is TGCGCCAGCAGCCAAGTTCCGGATACGCAGTATTTT. The encoded protein is CASSQVPDTQYF.

The DNA for the CDR3 is TGCAGCGTACAGGTGGTGCCCCGCTACGAGCAGTACTTC. Translating gives CSVQVVPRYEQYF. J is TRBJ2-7 and V is TRBV29-1; a possible D gene is TRBD1 (5 bases). CDR3 length equals 13 residues. V lost 6 bases and J lost 3, with 15 bases in between. The V gene's germline CDR1 is SQVTM and CDR2 ANQGSEA.